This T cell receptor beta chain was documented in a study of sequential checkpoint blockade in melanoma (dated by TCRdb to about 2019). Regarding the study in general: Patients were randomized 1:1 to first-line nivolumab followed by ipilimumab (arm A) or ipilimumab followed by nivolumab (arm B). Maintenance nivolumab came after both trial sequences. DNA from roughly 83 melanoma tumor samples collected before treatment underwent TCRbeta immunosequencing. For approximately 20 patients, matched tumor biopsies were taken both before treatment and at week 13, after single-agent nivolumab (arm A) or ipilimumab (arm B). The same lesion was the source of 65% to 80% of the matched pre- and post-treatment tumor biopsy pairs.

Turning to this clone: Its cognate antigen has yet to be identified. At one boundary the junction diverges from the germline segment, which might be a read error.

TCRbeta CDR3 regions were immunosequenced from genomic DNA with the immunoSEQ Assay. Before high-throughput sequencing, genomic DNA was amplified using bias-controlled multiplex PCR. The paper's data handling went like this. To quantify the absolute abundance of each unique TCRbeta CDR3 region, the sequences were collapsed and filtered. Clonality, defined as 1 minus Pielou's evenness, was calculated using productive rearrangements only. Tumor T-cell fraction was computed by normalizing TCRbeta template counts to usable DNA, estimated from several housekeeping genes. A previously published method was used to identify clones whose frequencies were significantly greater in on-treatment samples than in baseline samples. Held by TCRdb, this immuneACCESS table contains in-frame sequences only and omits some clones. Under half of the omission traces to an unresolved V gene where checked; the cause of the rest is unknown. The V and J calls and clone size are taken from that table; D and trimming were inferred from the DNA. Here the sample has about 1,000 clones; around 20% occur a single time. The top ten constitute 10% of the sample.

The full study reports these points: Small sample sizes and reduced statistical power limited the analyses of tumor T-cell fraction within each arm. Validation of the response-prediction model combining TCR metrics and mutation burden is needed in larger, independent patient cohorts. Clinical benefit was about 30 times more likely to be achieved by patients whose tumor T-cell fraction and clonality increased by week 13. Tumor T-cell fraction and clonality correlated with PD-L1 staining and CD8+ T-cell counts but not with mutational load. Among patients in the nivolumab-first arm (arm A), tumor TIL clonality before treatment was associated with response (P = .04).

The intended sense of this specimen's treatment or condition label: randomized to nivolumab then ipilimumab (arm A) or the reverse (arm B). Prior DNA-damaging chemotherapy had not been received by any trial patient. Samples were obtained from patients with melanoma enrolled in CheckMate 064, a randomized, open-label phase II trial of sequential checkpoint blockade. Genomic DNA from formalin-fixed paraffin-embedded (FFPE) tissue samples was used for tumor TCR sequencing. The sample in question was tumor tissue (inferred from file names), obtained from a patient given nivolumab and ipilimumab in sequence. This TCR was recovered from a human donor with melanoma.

The CDR3 protein: CASTPGAVSGYTEQFF. The DNA sequence is TGTGCCAGTACTCCGGGGGCGGTTTCGGGATACACTGAGCAGTTCTTC. The chain was built from TRBV19 and TRBJ2-1; the D match is possibly TRBD1 or TRBD2, with 6 bases aligned in each. CDR1 LNHDA and CDR2 SQIVND are derived from the germline V gene (reference sequence). The CDR3 starts with the cysteine, ends with the phenylalanine, and has 16 residues. CDR3 DNA is the only sequence kept; it has 48 bases, read in frame from the first base.